This record covers a single T cell receptor (beta chain). Its recognized antigen is unknown. No qualities accompany the bases; no much larger clone lies one base away. These reads were obtained on an Illumina NovaSeq 6000. TCRalpha and TCRbeta cDNA libraries were constructed by 5'RACE with constant-segment primers, with sample barcodes and unique molecular identifiers being introduced. Trizol reagent was used to extract RNA from every sample. Amplification of the libraries took two PCR steps, and the second step added a second sample barcode plus Illumina TruSeq adapters. The libraries were sequenced on an Illumina NovaSeq using 2 x 150 bp paired-end reads. Per the authors' processing: Demultiplexing of reads and collapsing into UMI-guided consensus sequences were performed with migec v1.2.7. With mixcr v2.1.11, UMI consensuses were aligned to TRA and TRB V and J templates and assembled into clonotypes. A clonotype was counted as expanded or contracted only if both edgeR and NoisET called the change significant, with noise models trained on biological replicates. For edgeR calls, the thresholds were a false discovery rate-adjusted p below 0.01 and a log2 fold-change of 1. As an exploratory analysis of dynamics, max-normalized trajectories of the 1000 most abundant clonotypes were examined by PCA with hierarchical clustering. The CD4 or CD8 phenotype of responding clones was assigned using the separately sequenced CD4+ and CD8+ repertoires. TCRdb took the public reads, trimmed them with fastp at Q25, ran MiXCR for clone calling and kept in-frame beta chains. When rows share a CDR3 protein, they turn into one entry using the most common DNA and genes. TCRdb, not the original authors, processed these V and J calls. This sample has over 350,000 distinct CDR3 sequences in its table, and less than 25% of those were observed once. Around 8.7% of the sample goes to the ten largest clones.

This specimen belongs to a study of T-cell memory formation after mild COVID-19 (dated by TCRdb to the early 2020s). A note on the overall study: TCR sequence clusters from the two donors were largely donor specific. The cohort comprised two young, previously healthy adult volunteers, one female and one male. T-cell clones expanding and contracting after mild COVID-19 in two donors were tracked by longitudinal TCRalpha and TCRbeta repertoire sequencing.

Results and caveats for the whole study, not just this receptor: Clones contracting from day 15 to 85 had balanced CD4/CD8 phenotypes, while a second wave expanding from day 15 to 37 was biased towards CD4+. The study included only a couple of mild cases, and larger cohorts that include severe cases with pre-infection samples were judged to be necessary. The second-wave clones that peaked on day 37 were not confirmed to be SARS-CoV-2 specific. Contracting CD4+ clones were found mainly in CM and EM memory subsets, while CD8+ clones were enriched in EMRA. The detection of some responding clones in pre-infection memory suggests that pre-existing cross-reactive memory T cells joined the SARS-CoV-2 response.

PBMCs were isolated by Ficoll-Paque density gradient centrifugation. Sequenced sample: PBMCs or a T cell subset sorted from them (not recorded which). This sequence was found in an adult woman who had mild COVID-19 (a few samples of this study predate the infection). The sample titles of this study are shuffled in the database, so cell type and time point are left out; the donor was told from shared clones.

For the CDR3, the sequence is CASPSPGQPQHF. The DNA is as follows: TGTGCCAGCCCCAGCCCGGGACAGCCCCAGCATTTT. The sequence links TRBV7-9 to TRBJ1-5, with no confident D gene call. The germline V gene (reference sequence) gives CDR1 as SEHNR and CDR2 as FQNEAQ. The CDR3 goes from the cysteine to the phenylalanine over 12 residues. Solely the CDR3 DNA is kept, with 36 bases framed from the first base. V is pared back by 8 bases and J by 7 bases, with 12 bases lying between the germline termini. Full variable domain (CDR3 extended with the reference TRBV7-9 and TRBJ1-5 proteins): DTGVSQNPRHKITKRGQNVTFRCDPISEHNRLYWYRQTLGQGPEFLTYFQNEAQLEKSRLLSDRFSAERPKGSFSTLEIQRTEQGDSAMYLCASPSPGQPQHFGDGTRLSIL.